This TCR beta chain came from a study of cytomegalovirus exposure and HLA in healthy donors. PCR employed 60 Vbeta and 13 Jbeta primers. Only in-frame clones appear in the TCRdb table, and some are missing; sequencing was by immunoSEQ multiplex PCR. The table has more than 90,000 clones, around 76% seen once; the top ten hold roughly 8%. This clone turned up a few times. Between the trimmed V and J ends, which lost 1 base and 5 bases, there was a span of 20 bases. Per the germline V gene, CDR1 is LGHNT and CDR2 is FRNRAP. The CDR3 extends over 17 amino acids. Sequenced sample: PBMCs. This TCR was recovered from a human donor in good health. The chain is built from TRBV12-5 and TRBJ1-2; a weak D match, TRBD1 (5 bases). In DNA, the CDR3 is TGTGCTAGTGGTTTGGCCCTGCGACAGCCGCTAGGGTATGGCTACACCTTC. Its protein product is CASGLALRQPLGYGYTF. The whole variable domain, remainder taken from reference TRBV12-5 and TRBJ1-2, is DARVTQTPRHKVTEMGQEVTMRCQPILGHNTVFWYRQTMMQGLELLAYFRNRAPLDDSGMPKDRFSAEMPDATLATLKIQPSEPRDSAVYFCASGLALRQPLGYGYTFGSGTRLTVV.